The rows below give T cell receptor beta chains drawn from one sample of a study of blood T cell repertoires in COVID-19. Sequencing used immunoSEQ multiplex PCR; TCRdb keeps in-frame clones, though not all of them. The repertoire has more than 300,000 clones, about 87% of them found once; the top ten carry roughly 10%. The sample comprised peripheral blood. These receptors were taken from a woman aged 25 to 39 with COVID-19, enrolled during active disease. The CDR3 runs from the conserved cysteine through the conserved F or W. The D gene is left open where the match is weak. The size entry is marked missing in some rows and otherwise reads once, few, many or a size class.

clone size	D gene	J gene	V gene	CDR3 DNA	CDR3 protein
-	TRBD2	TRBJ2-7	TRBV4-1	TGCGCCAGCAGCCCACTAGCGGGAGGGGGCGAGCAGTACTTC	CASSPLAGGGEQYF
-	TRBD2	TRBJ2-1	TRBV10-1	TGCGCCAGTTCTAGCGGGAGGACTCAGTCTTCCTACAATGAGCAGTTCTTC	CASSSGRTQSSYNEQFF
-	-	TRBJ2-1	TRBV9	TGTGCCAGCAGCGTGGACGGGGTACCCGACAATGAGCAGTTCTTC	CASSVDGVPDNEQFF
-	-	TRBJ1-5	TRBV30	TGTGCCTGGAGAGCTCAGGGGTTATATCAGCCCCAGCATTTT	CAWRAQGLYQPQHF
once	TRBD1	TRBJ1-4	TRBV19	TGTGCCAGTAGTAACTACAGGGGGCGTTTCGGTGAAAAACTGTTTTTT	CASSNYRGRFGEKLFF
-	TRBD1	TRBJ2-3	TRBV5-1	TGCGCCAGCAGTCGGACAGGGGTAAAAGATACGCAGTATTTT	CASSRTGVKDTQYF
-	-	TRBJ1-5	TRBV4-1	TGCGCCAGCAGCCAAGATAGTAGGGGTCAGCCCCAGCATTTT	CASSQDSRGQPQHF
-	-	TRBJ1-1	TRBV6-5	TGTGCCAGCAGTACACAGATGAACACTGAAGCTTTCTTT	CASSTQMNTEAFF
-	-	TRBJ1-1	TRBV5-1	TGCGCCAGCACACCTCAAGGGGCTGGCACTGAAGCTTTCTTT	CASTPQGAGTEAFF
-	-	TRBJ2-5	TRBV7-9	TGTGCCAGCAGCGCCTCCGGCCCTAGAGGGGAGACCCAGTACTTC	CASSASGPRGETQYF
-	-	TRBJ1-1	TRBV6-5	TGTGCCAGCAGTTACTCAACCCCCAGGGGCACTGAAGCTTTCTTT	CASSYSTPRGTEAFF
-	-	TRBJ2-5	TRBV10-1	TGCGCCAGCAGTGATCACAGGGTCGGAGAGACCCAGTACTTC	CASSDHRVGETQYF
-	TRBD2	TRBJ2-7	TRBV7-9	TGTGCCAGCAGCTTAGCGCGGGCTAGCGGGCGACACGAGCAGTACTTC	CASSLARASGRHEQYF
-	-	TRBJ1-5	TRBV2	TGTGCCAGCAGTGACGAGGTCGGCCAGCCCCAGCATTTT	CASSDEVGQPQHF
-	-	TRBJ2-6	TRBV6-5	TGTGCCAGCAGTTATGGGGCGTGGGGGGCCAACGTCCTGACTTTC	CASSYGAWGANVLTF
few	TRBD1	TRBJ2-7	TRBV28	TGTGCCAGCAGTCCCGATGGACAGGGGGCCTACGAGCAGTACTTC	CASSPDGQGAYEQYF
-	TRBD2	TRBJ2-5	TRBV2	TGTGCCAGCAGTGATGCCCTCGGGGGGGGGACCCAGTACTTC	CASSDALGGGTQYF
-	TRBD1	TRBJ2-1	TRBV19	TGTGCCAGTAGTGTAACCGGGACAGGAAGGTTCTTC	CASSVTGTGRFF
-	TRBD2	TRBJ2-6	TRBV25-1	TGTGCCAGCAGTGAATCTTTTACGGGGGGTACTGGGGCCAACGTCCTGACTTTC	CASSESFTGGTGANVLTF
-	-	TRBJ1-1	TRBV12-3/TRBV12-4	TGTGCCAGCAGTTTGGGGCGGACTGAAGCTTTCTTT	CASSLGRTEAFF
-	TRBD2	TRBJ2-3	TRBV13	TGTGCCAGCACGGAGAGAGCGGGGGGCAGCACAGATACGCAGTATTTT	CASTERAGGSTDTQYF
-	TRBD1	TRBJ1-1	TRBV28	TGTGCCAGCAGCCCGAGGTTGGGCGGACAGGGTATTAATGAAGCTTTCTTT	CASSPRLGGQGINEAFF
-	TRBD2	TRBJ2-7	TRBV7-2	TGTGCCAGCAGCTTATTCGGGGGGGAAAACGAGCAGTACTTC	CASSLFGGENEQYF
once	-	TRBJ2-5	TRBV30	TGTGCCTGGAGTGTTATGGGGAGAGAGACCCAGTACTTC	CAWSVMGRETQYF
-	TRBD2	TRBJ2-1	TRBV5-4	TGTGCCAGCAGCCGGGCGGGACTAGCGGTCAATGAGCAGTTCTTC	CASSRAGLAVNEQFF
once	-	TRBJ2-7	TRBV5-4	TGTGCCAGCAGCTTTACTCGGGGAGAGGTCTCCGAGCAGTACTTC	CASSFTRGEVSEQYF
-	TRBD1	TRBJ2-7	TRBV4-2	TGTGCCAGCAGCCAAGAGGGGACAGGGGGCGACGAGCAGTACTTC	CASSQEGTGGDEQYF
-	TRBD1	TRBJ2-7	TRBV12-5	TGTGCTAGTGGTACAGGGGGCCCCTCCTACGAGCAGTACTTC	CASGTGGPSYEQYF
-	TRBD1	TRBJ2-2	TRBV27	TGTGCCAGCAGCCTGGCGACAGGGGTGGGTACCGGGGAGCTGTTTTTT	CASSLATGVGTGELFF
-	-	TRBJ2-1	TRBV5-1	TGCGCCAGCAGTTCCGGGAGTGGTTGGATTGAGCAGTTCTTC	CASSSGSGWIEQFF
-	-	TRBJ2-5	TRBV7-2	TGTGCCAGCGAACGGGACTCAACGGAGACCCAGTACTTC	CASERDSTETQYF
-	TRBD2	TRBJ2-5	TRBV19	TGTGCCAGTAAGGCGGGAGGACGGGAGACCCAGTACTTC	CASKAGGRETQYF
-	-	TRBJ1-4	TRBV5-1	TGCGCCAGCAGCTTGGACAGGAATGAAAAACTGTTTTTT	CASSLDRNEKLFF
-	TRBD1	TRBJ1-3	TRBV9	TGTGCCAGCAGCGCCCAGGGGGGCTCTGGAAACACCATATATTTT	CASSAQGGSGNTIYF
-	-	TRBJ2-1	TRBV7-2	TGTGCCAGCAGCTTCAGGAGGGCCGGGGAGCAGTTCTTC	CASSFRRAGEQFF
-	TRBD1	TRBJ2-3	TRBV27	TGTGCCAGCAGTTTATGGGACAGGGACACAGATACGCAGTATTTT	CASSLWDRDTDTQYF
-	-	TRBJ2-5	TRBV6-5	TGTGCCAGCAGTTACCGGGTTAAGGGGGAGACCCAGTACTTC	CASSYRVKGETQYF
-	-	TRBJ2-5	TRBV5-4	TGTGCCAGCAGCTTGGAGCTAGCAGAAGAGACCCAGTACTTC	CASSLELAEETQYF
-	TRBD1	TRBJ2-2	TRBV3-1/TRBV3-2	TGTGCCAGCAGCCCCTTACCGGGACAGGGGACCACCGGGGAGCTGTTTTTT	CASSPLPGQGTTGELFF
-	-	TRBJ2-7	TRBV7-3	TGTGCCAGCAGCTTAGACAGCCGGGACTGGTCCTACGAGCAGTACTTC	CASSLDSRDWSYEQYF